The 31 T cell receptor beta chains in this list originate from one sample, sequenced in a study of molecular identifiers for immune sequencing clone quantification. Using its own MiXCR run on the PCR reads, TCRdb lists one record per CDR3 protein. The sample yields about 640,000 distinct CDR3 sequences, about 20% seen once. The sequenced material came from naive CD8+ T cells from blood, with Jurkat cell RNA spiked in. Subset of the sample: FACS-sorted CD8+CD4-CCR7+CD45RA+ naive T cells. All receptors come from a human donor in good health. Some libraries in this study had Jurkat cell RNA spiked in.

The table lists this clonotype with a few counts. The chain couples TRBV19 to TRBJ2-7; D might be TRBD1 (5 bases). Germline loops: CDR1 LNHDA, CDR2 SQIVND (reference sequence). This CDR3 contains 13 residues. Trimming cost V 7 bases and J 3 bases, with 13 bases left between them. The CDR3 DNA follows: TGTGCCAGTACTTCAGGGATCAACTACGAGCAGTACTTC. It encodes CASTSGINYEQYF.

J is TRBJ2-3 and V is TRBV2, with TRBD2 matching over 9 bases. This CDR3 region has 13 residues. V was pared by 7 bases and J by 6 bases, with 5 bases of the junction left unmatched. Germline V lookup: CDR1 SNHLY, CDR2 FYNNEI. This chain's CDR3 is CASKKRGVDTQYF. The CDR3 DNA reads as TGTGCCAGCAAAAAGCGGGGGGTGGATACGCAGTATTTT.

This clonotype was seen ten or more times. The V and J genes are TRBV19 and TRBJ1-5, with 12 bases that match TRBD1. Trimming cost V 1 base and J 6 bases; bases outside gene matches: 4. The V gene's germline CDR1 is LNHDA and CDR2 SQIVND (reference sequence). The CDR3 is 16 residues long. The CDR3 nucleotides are TGTGCCAGTAGTATAGGGGACAGGGGGCTCGTTCAGCCCCAGCATTTT. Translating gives CASSIGDRGLVQPQHF.

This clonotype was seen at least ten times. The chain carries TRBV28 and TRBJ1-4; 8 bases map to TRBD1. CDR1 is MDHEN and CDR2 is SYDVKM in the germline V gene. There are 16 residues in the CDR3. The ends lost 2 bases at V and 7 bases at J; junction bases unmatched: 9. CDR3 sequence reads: CASSLILTGEGEKLFF. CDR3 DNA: TGTGCCAGCAGTTTAATTTTGACAGGGGAGGGTGAAAAACTGTTTTTT.

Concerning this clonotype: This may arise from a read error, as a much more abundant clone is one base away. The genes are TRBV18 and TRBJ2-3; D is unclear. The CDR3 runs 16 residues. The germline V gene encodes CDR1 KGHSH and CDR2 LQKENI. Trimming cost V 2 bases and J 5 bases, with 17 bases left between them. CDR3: CASSPGSLRVKDTQYF. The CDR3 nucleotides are TGTGCCAGCTCACCAGGCAGTCTTAGGGTTAAAGATACGCAGTATTTT.

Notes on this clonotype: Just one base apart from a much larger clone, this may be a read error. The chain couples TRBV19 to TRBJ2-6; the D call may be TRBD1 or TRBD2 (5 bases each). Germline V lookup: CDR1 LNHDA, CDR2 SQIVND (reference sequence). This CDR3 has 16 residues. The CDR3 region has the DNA TGTGCCAGTAGTATTCCCGGGGTGTCCGGGGCCAACGTCCTGGCTTTC. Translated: CASSIPGVSGANVLAF.

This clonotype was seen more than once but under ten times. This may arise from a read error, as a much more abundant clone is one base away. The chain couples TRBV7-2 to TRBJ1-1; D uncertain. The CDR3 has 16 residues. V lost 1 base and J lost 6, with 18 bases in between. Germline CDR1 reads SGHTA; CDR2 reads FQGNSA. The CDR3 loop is CASSLVGRYVEAEAFF. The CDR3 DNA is TGTGCCAGCAGCTTAGTAGGGAGATACGTGGAGGCTGAAGCTTTCTTT.

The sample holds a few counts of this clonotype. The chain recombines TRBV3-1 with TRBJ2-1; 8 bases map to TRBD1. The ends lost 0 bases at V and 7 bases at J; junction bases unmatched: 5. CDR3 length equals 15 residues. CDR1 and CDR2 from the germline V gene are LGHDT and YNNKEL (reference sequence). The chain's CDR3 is CASSQEQGAGNEQFF. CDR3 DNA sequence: TGTGCCAGCAGCCAAGAGCAGGGGGCGGGTAATGAGCAGTTCTTC.

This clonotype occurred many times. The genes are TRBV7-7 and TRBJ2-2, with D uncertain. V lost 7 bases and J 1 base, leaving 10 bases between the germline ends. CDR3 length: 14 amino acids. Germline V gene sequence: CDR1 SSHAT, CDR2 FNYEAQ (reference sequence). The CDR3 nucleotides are TGTGCCAGCACCCCAGGAGAGAACACCGGGGAGCTGTTTTTT. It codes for CASTPGENTGELFF.

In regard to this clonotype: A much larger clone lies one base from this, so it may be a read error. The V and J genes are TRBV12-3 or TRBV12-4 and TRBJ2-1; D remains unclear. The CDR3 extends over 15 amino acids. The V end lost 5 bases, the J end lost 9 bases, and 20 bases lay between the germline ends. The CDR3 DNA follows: TGTGCCAGCAGTCCGGATGTACGGATAGGCGGTGAGCAGTTCTTC. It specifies CASSPDVRIGGEQFF.

The CDR3 DNA follows: TGTGCCAGCAGCAGACCGGACAGGGGAAACACCGGGGAGCTGTTTTTT. Its translation: CASSRPDRGNTGELFF. The chain uses TRBV21-1 and TRBJ2-2; TRBD1 is taken as the D call from the table, unchecked against the DNA. TRBV21-1 is listed as a pseudogene. The CDR3 spans 16 residues.

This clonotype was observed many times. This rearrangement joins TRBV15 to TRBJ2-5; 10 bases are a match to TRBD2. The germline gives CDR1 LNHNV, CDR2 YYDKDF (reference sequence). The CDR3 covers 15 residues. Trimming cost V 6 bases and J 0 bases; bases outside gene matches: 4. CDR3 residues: CATSPSGGDQETQYF. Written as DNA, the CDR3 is TGTGCCACCAGTCCTAGCGGGGGAGACCAAGAGACCCAGTACTTC.

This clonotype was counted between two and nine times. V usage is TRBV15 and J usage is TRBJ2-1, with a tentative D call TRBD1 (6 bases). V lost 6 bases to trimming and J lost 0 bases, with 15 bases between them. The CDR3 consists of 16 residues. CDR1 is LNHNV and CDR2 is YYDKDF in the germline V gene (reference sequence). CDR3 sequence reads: CATRVTGDPSYNEQFF. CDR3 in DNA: TGTGCCACCAGAGTGACAGGCGACCCCTCCTACAATGAGCAGTTCTTC.

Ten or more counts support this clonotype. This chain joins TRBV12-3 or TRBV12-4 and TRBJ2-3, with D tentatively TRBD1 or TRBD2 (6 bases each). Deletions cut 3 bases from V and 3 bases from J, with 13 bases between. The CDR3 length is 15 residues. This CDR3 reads CASSLWQGRTDTQYF. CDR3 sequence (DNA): TGTGCCAGCAGTTTGTGGCAGGGGAGGACAGATACGCAGTATTTT.

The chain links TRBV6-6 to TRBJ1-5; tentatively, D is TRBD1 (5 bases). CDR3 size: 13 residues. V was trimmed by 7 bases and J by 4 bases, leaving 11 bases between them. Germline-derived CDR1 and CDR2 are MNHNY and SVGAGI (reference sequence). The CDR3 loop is CASNPTVNQPQHF. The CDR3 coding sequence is TGTGCCAGCAACCCGACAGTAAATCAGCCCCAGCATTTT.

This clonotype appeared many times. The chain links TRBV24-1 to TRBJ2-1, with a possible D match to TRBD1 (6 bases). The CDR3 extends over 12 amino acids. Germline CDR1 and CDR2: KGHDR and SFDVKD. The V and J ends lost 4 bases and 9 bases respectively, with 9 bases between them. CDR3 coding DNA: TGTGCCACCAGTGAGGCAGGGGTTGAGCAGTTCTTC. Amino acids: CATSEAGVEQFF.

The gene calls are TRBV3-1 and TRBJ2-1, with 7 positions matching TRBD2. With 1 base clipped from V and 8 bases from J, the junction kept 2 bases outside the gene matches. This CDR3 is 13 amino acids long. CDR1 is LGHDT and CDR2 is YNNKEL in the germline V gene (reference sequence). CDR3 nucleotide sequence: TGTGCCAGCAGCCAAGGGGCGGGGGATGAGCAGTTCTTC. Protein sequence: CASSQGAGDEQFF.

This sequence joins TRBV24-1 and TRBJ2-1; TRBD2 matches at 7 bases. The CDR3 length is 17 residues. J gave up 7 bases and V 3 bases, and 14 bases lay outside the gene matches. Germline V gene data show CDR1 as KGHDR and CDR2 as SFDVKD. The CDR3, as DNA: TGTGCCACCAGTGATCTGAATTTGGCGGGAGCTGGGAATGAGCAGTTCTTC. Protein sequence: CATSDLNLAGAGNEQFF.

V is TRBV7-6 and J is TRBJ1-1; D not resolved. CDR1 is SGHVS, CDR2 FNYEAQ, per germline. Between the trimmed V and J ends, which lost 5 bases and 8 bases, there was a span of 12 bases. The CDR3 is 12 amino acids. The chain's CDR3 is CASSPNGLEAFF. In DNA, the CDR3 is TGTGCCAGCAGCCCTAATGGACTAGAAGCTTTCTTT.

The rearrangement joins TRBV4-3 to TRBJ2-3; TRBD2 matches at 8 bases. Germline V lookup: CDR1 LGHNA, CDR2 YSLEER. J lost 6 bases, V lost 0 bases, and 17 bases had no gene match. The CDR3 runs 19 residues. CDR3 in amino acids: CASSQDRTSGYLGTDTQYF. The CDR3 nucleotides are TGCGCCAGCAGCCAAGACCGAACTAGCGGATACCTTGGGACTGATACGCAGTATTTT.

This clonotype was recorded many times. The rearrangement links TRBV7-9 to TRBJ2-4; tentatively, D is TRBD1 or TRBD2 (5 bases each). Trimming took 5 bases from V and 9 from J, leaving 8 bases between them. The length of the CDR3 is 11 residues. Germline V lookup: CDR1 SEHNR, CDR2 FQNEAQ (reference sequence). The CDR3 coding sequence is TGTGCCAGCAGCCGGGACCCCATTCAGTACTTC. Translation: CASSRDPIQYF. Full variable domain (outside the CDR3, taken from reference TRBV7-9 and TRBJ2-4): DTGVSQNPRHKITKRGQNVTFRCDPISEHNRLYWYRQTLGQGPEFLTYFQNEAQLEKSRLLSDRFSAERPKGSFSTLEIQRTEQGDSAMYLCASSRDPIQYFGAGTRLSVL.

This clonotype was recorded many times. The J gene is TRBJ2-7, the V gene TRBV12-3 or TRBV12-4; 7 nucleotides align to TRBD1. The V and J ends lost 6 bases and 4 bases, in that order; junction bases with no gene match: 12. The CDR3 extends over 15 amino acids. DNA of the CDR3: TGTGCCAGCAGCCCGACCGGGGACAGTTTTTACGAGCAGTACTTC. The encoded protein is CASSPTGDSFYEQYF.

CDR3 coding DNA: TGTGCCAGTAGTATAACGTCGGGGGGGGATACGCAGTATTTT. Its translation is CASSITSGGDTQYF. The gene calls are TRBV19 and TRBJ2-3, with 8 bases identical to TRBD2. Per germline, CDR1 LNHDA and CDR2 SQIVND (reference sequence). The junction had 4 bases not matched to a gene; V was cut back by 2 bases and J by 6 bases. This CDR3 comprises 14 residues.

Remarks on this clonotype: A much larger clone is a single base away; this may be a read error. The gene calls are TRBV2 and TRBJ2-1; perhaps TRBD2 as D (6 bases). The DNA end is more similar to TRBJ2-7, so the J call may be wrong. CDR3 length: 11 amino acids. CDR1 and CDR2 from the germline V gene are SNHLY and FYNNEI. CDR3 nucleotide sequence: TGTGCCAGCGGCCTAGCGAATGAGCAGTACTTC. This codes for CASGLANEQYF.

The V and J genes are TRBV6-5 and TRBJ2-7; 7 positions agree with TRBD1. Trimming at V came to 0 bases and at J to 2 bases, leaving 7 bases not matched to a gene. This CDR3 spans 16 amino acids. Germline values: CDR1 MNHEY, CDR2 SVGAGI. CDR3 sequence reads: CASSYSTGTVTYEQYF. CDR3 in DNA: TGTGCCAGCAGTTACTCAACCGGGACAGTCACCTACGAGCAGTACTTC.

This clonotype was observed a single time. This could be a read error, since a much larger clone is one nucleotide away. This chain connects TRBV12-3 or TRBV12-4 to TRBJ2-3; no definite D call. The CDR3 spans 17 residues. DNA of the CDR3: TGTGCCAGCAGCCGAGATGGGCCTCCTCCCGATCCCGATATGCAGTATTTT. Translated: CASSRDGPPPDPDMQYF.

Written as DNA, the CDR3 is TGCAGTGCTACGGTAGGACTAGCGGGTTACGAGCAGTACTTC. It yields the protein CSATVGLAGYEQYF. The chain carries TRBV20-1 and TRBJ2-7; TRBD2 aligns across 11 bases. The CDR3 runs 14 residues. V shed 4 bases and J 4 bases; nucleotides not matched to a gene: 6. Looked up from germline, CDR1 is DFQATT and CDR2 is SNEGSKA (reference sequence).

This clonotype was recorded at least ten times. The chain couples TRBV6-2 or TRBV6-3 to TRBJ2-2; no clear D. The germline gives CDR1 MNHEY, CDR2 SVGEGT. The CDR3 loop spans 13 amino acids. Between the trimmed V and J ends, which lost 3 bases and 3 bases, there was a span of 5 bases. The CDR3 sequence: CASSYTYTGELFF. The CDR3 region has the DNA TGTGCCAGCAGTTATACCTACACCGGGGAGCTGTTTTTT.

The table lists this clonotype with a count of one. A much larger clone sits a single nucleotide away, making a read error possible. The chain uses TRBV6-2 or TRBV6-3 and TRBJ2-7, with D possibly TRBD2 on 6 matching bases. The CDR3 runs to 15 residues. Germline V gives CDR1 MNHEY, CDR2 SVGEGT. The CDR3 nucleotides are TGTGCCAGCACCATCGGGACTCACAGCTCCTGCGAGCAGTACTTC. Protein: CASTIGTHSSCEQYF.

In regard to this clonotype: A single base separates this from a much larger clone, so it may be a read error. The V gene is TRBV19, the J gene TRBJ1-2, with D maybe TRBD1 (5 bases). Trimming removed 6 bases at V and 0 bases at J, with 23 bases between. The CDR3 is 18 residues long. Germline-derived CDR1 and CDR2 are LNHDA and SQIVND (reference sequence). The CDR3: CASSRRGVQFGANYGYTF. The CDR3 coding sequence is TGTGCCAGTAGCCGCCGAGGGGTTCAGTTTGGAGCTAACTATGGCTACACCTTC. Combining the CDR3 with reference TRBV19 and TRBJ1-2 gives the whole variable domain DGGITQSPKYLFRKEGQNVTLSCEQNLNHDAMYWYRQDPGQGLRLIYYSQIVNDFQKGDIAEGYSVSREKKESFPLTVTSAQKNPTAFYLCASSRRGVQFGANYGYTFGSGTRLTVV.

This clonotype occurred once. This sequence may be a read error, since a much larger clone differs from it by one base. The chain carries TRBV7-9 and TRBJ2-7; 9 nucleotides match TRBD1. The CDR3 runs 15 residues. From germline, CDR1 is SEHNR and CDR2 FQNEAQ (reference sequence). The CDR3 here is CASSPPWDRDYEQCF. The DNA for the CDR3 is TGTGCCAGCAGCCCCCCGTGGGACAGGGACTACGAGCAGTGCTTC.